This entry lists 32 T cell receptor beta chains sequenced from one sample in a study of technical replicates of blood from several donors. The repertoire was sequenced with immunoSEQ multiplex PCR; TCRdb's copy has only in-frame clones and lacks some. The table shows fewer than 95,000 clones, with roughly nine tenths occurring only once. The specimen was T cells isolated from PBMCs. Receptors were obtained from a human donor in good health.

V is TRBV4-1 and J is TRBJ1-1; possibly TRBD1 for D (5 bases). The V end was cut by 5 bases, the J end by 5 bases, with 9 bases between. CDR3 length: 12 amino acids. Germline V gene lookup returns CDR1 MGHRA and CDR2 YSYEKL. CDR3 sequence reads: CASSSGGTEAFF. CDR3 DNA: TGCGCCAGCAGCTCGGGGGGGACTGAAGCTTTCTTT.

The gene calls are TRBV5-5 and TRBJ2-1, with TRBD1 as a possible D gene (6 bases). There are 13 residues in the CDR3. V was clipped by 4 bases and J by 6 bases, with 11 bases between them. CDR1 is SGHKS and CDR2 is YYEKEE in the germline V gene (reference sequence). The CDR3 is CASSRTVPNEQFF. As DNA, the CDR3 is TGTGCCAGCAGCCGGACAGTACCCAATGAGCAGTTCTTC.

The rearrangement uses TRBV27 and TRBJ2-7, with D hard to call. The CDR3 is 13 amino acids. From germline, CDR1 is MNHEY and CDR2 SMNVEV (reference sequence). The V and J ends lost 1 base and 2 bases respectively, with 6 bases between them. CDR3 in DNA: TGTGCCAGCAGTTTATTTCCCGCCTACGAGCAGTACTTC. Translation gives CASSLFPAYEQYF.

This chain uses TRBV30 with TRBJ1-4, with TRBD1 matching over 10 bases. V lost 5 bases and J lost 8; bases outside the gene matches: 5. The CDR3 covers 13 residues. Germline loops: CDR1 GTSNPN, CDR2 SVGIG (reference sequence). Here the CDR3 reads CAWGTGVKEKLFF. CDR3 DNA: TGTGCCTGGGGGACAGGGGTGAAGGAAAAACTGTTTTTT.

This clone was picked up one time. V usage is TRBV5-4 and J usage is TRBJ2-7; D gene unclear. The V end lost 2 bases, the J end lost 2 bases, and 8 bases lay between the germline ends. The CDR3 spans 13 residues. Germline V gives CDR1 SGHNT, CDR2 YYREEE (reference sequence). CDR3 sequence: CASSFSGAYEQYF. CDR3 in DNA: TGTGCCAGCAGCTTTTCCGGAGCCTACGAGCAGTACTTC.

The chain has TRBV7-9 and TRBJ2-2, with 7 bases aligning to TRBD2. Per the germline V gene, CDR1 is SEHNR and CDR2 is FQNEAQ (reference sequence). Germline trimming cut 3 bases from V and 5 bases from J; bases unmatched to any gene: 6. This CDR3 has 15 residues. The CDR3 sequence is CASSFEGGPTGELFF. Written as DNA, the CDR3 is TGTGCCAGCAGCTTTGAGGGAGGGCCTACCGGGGAGCTGTTTTTT.

The chain uses TRBV6-5 and TRBJ1-5, with D unresolved. Germline V lookup: CDR1 MNHEY, CDR2 SVGAGI. The V end lost 4 bases, the J end lost 0 bases, and 4 bases lay between the germline ends. This CDR3 spans 13 amino acids. DNA of the CDR3: TGTGCCAGCAGTTTTTATAGCAATCAGCCCCAGCATTTT. Protein product: CASSFYSNQPQHF.

The chain couples TRBV9 to TRBJ2-1; 8 bases match TRBD2. Per the germline V gene, CDR1 is SGDLS and CDR2 is YYNGEE. Trimming took 4 bases from V and 4 from J; bases not matched to a gene: 10. The CDR3 is 16 amino acids. In nucleotides, the CDR3 is TGTGCCAGCAGCTTCTATACTAGCGGCTTTTACAATGAGCAGTTCTTC. It codes for CASSFYTSGFYNEQFF.

The rearrangement uses TRBV21-1 and TRBJ2-1; the D call of TRBD2 is as the table states it, not checked on the DNA. TRBV21-1 corresponds to a pseudogene. The CDR3 is 17 residues long. The CDR3: CASSKDTGLASYNEQFF. CDR3 coding DNA: TGTGCCAGCAGCAAAGACACAGGACTAGCCTCCTACAATGAGCAGTTCTTC.

This chain uses TRBV19 with TRBJ1-5; 9 bases agree with TRBD1. V lost 8 bases to trimming and J lost 0 bases; unmatched junction nucleotides: 5. Germline assignment: CDR1 LNHDA and CDR2 SQIVND (reference sequence). CDR3 length equals 15 residues. CDR3 sequence: CASLDRGGSNQPQHF. CDR3 coding DNA: TGTGCCAGTCTGGACAGGGGAGGTAGCAATCAGCCCCAGCATTTT.

CDR3 region: CASKTGGGETQYF. The DNA of the CDR3 is TGCGCCAGCAAGACAGGGGGTGGAGAGACCCAGTACTTC. The rearrangement links TRBV10-2 to TRBJ2-5; 9 nucleotides match TRBD1. This CDR3 is built from 13 residues. Per the germline V gene, CDR1 is WSHSY and CDR2 is SAAADI. The junction had 4 bases not matched to a gene; V was cut back by 7 bases and J by 4 bases.

This clone has a single count. CDR3 sequence (DNA): TGTGCCAGCAGCTTACTGGCGGGGGGGCGTTCCTACAATGAGCAGTTCTTC. It codes for CASSLLAGGRSYNEQFF. This chain uses TRBV11-3 with TRBJ2-1, with TRBD2 matching 9 bases. The CDR3 is made up of 17 amino acids. Germline V gene lookup returns CDR1 SGHNT and CDR2 YENEEA. J lost 1 base, V lost 2 bases, and 6 bases had no gene match.

Only one count was recorded for this clone. The chain has TRBV7-9 and TRBJ1-5, with 8 positions matching TRBD1. Germline V gene data show CDR1 as SEHNR and CDR2 as FQNEAQ (reference sequence). V shed 5 bases and J 3 bases; nucleotides not matched to a gene: 6. The CDR3 covers 15 residues. The DNA for the CDR3 is TGTGCCAGCAGCCCTGGACAGGGTACCAATCAGCCCCAGCATTTT. It translates to CASSPGQGTNQPQHF.

The rearrangement links TRBV6-5 to TRBJ1-4, with TRBD1 matching over 9 bases. Germline V gene sequence: CDR1 MNHEY, CDR2 SVGAGI. The CDR3 length is 13 residues. The V and J ends lost 3 bases and 12 bases, in that order; junction bases with no gene match: 5. The CDR3 here is CASSYTDRGELFF. Written as DNA, the CDR3 is TGTGCCAGCAGTTATACGGACAGGGGTGAACTGTTTTTT.

This clone has just a few counts. The gene calls are TRBV7-3 and TRBJ2-1; TRBD2 might be the D (7 bases). Trimming took 0 bases from V and 7 from J, leaving 13 bases between them. Germline V CDR1 and CDR2: SGHTA, FQGTGA. This CDR3 spans 15 amino acids. CDR3 sequence reads: CASSLTLGGPNEQFF. The CDR3 DNA reads as TGTGCCAGCAGCTTAACGTTGGGGGGGCCTAATGAGCAGTTCTTC. Complete variable domain (other parts from reference TRBV7-3 and TRBJ2-1): GAGVSQTPSNKVTEKGKYVELRCDPISGHTALYWYRQSLGQGPEFLIYFQGTGAADDSGLPNDRFFAVRPEGSVSTLKIQRTERGDSAVYLCASSLTLGGPNEQFFGPGTRLTVL.

The V and J genes are TRBV29-1 and TRBJ1-4; D unclear. CDR1 is SQVTM, CDR2 ANQGSEA, per germline. CDR3 size: 14 residues. V was cut by 7 bases and J by 4 bases, with 16 bases left in between. CDR3 residues: CSAADNEDNEKLFF. Written as DNA, the CDR3 is TGCAGCGCCGCCGACAATGAAGATAATGAAAAACTGTTTTTT. Full variable domain (outside the CDR3, taken from reference TRBV29-1 and TRBJ1-4): SAVISQKPSRDICQRGTSLTIQCQVDSQVTMMFWYRQQPGQSLTLIATANQGSEATYESGFVIDKFPISRPNLTFSTLTVSNMSPEDSSIYLCSAADNEDNEKLFFGSGTQLSVL.

This sequence joins TRBV23-1 and TRBJ1-5; tentatively, D is TRBD1 (5 bases). TRBV23-1 is an ORF; its function is uncertain. The CDR3 length is 16 residues. Trimming took 1 base from V and 3 from J, leaving 13 bases between them. The CDR3 is CASSQYRLTANQPQHF. CDR3 coding DNA: TGCGCCAGCAGTCAATATCGGTTGACAGCCAATCAGCCCCAGCATTTT.

The CDR3 region has the DNA TGCGCCAGCAGCCAAGATCCCACCGGGCAGCCCCAGCATTTT. It encodes CASSQDPTGQPQHF. V usage is TRBV4-1 and J usage is TRBJ1-5, with unresolved D. The V gene's germline CDR1 is MGHRA and CDR2 YSYEKL. The CDR3 totals 14 residues. The V end lost 0 bases, the J end lost 7 bases, and 10 bases lay between the germline ends.

J is TRBJ1-2 and V is TRBV7-4; possibly TRBD1 for D (6 bases). The CDR3 runs 13 residues. Germline V gives CDR1 SGHVT, CDR2 SQSDAQ. The V gene lost 1 base and the J gene lost 7 bases, with 10 bases spanning the gap. CDR3 bases: TGTGCCAGCAGCTTAGACAGGGAGTTTGGCTACACCTTC. Amino acid sequence: CASSLDREFGYTF.

This sequence joins TRBV11-3 and TRBJ1-6; possibly TRBD1 for D (6 bases). Trimming took off 5 bases at V and 6 bases at J, with 17 bases between the two ends. Germline loops: CDR1 SGHNT, CDR2 YENEEA. There are 16 residues in the CDR3. Here the CDR3 reads CASSPSGGQLNSPLHF. In DNA, the CDR3 is TGTGCCAGCAGCCCTTCGGGGGGACAACTTAATTCACCCCTCCACTTT.

The J gene is TRBJ1-4, the V gene TRBV5-1; D unresolved. CDR3 length: 16 amino acids. With 0 bases removed from V and 7 bases from J, the gap between germline ends came to 16 bases. Germline CDR1 reads SGHRS; CDR2 reads YFSETQ. This CDR3 is CASSLASVPYGEKLFF. The CDR3 region has the DNA TGCGCCAGCAGCTTGGCCTCGGTGCCATATGGTGAAAAACTGTTTTTT.

V usage is TRBV2 and J usage is TRBJ1-2; the match to TRBD1 covers 9 bases. CDR3 length: 13 amino acids. CDR1 is SNHLY and CDR2 is FYNNEI in the germline V gene. After removal of 7 bases from V and 3 bases from J, the junction contained 3 bases not matched to a gene. CDR3 region: CASKDRGDYGYTF. The CDR3 DNA reads as TGTGCCAGCAAGGACAGGGGCGACTATGGCTACACCTTC.

The chain combines TRBV9 with TRBJ2-1; 9 bases line up with TRBD2. CDR1 and CDR2 (germline): SGDLS, YYNGEE. J gave up 4 bases and V 0 bases, and 2 bases lay outside the gene matches. The CDR3 is 15 amino acids. The CDR3 DNA sequence: TGTGCCAGCAGCGTAGTAGCGGGGGAGTACAATGAGCAGTTCTTC. Amino acid sequence: CASSVVAGEYNEQFF.

This rearrangement joins TRBV2 to TRBJ1-5, with unresolved D. Germline loops: CDR1 SNHLY, CDR2 FYNNEI. Trimming pared 1 base from V and 2 bases from J, leaving 6 bases between. The CDR3 consists of 14 residues. The CDR3 nucleotides are TGTGCCAGCAGTGAAGGAGGAGGCAATCAGCCCCAGCATTTT. Translated, it gives CASSEGGGNQPQHF.

V usage is TRBV11-2 and J usage is TRBJ1-4, with 11 bases matching TRBD1. Germline V CDR1 and CDR2: SGHAT, FQNNGV. V was pared by 5 bases and J by 7 bases, with 3 bases of the junction left unmatched. The CDR3 has 14 residues. DNA for the CDR3: TGTGCCAGCAGCCGAGGACAGGGGGCTGAAAAACTGTTTTTT. Encoded protein: CASSRGQGAEKLFF.

This clone was seen once. V and J are TRBV6-4 and TRBJ2-1; 11 bases fit TRBD2. The CDR3 extends over 15 amino acids. The germline V gene has CDR1 MRHNA and CDR2 SNTAGT. V lost 2 bases to trimming and J lost 8 bases; unmatched junction nucleotides: 5. The CDR3 here is CASSDQTSGVDEQFF. CDR3 coding DNA: TGTGCCAGCAGTGACCAGACTAGCGGGGTCGATGAGCAGTTCTTC.

This clone was seen a few times. The chain is built from TRBV4-1 and TRBJ1-1, with D perhaps matching TRBD1 (5 bases). The V end lost 4 bases, the J end lost 6 bases, and 12 bases lay between the germline ends. The length of the CDR3 is 13 residues. CDR1 MGHRA and CDR2 YSYEKL come from the germline V gene. Written as DNA, the CDR3 is TGCGCCAGCAGCCTTCAGGGATCGCCTGAAGCTTTCTTT. Translation gives CASSLQGSPEAFF.

The chain is built from TRBV7-9 and TRBJ2-3; D not certain. This CDR3 contains 14 residues. Germline V lookup: CDR1 SEHNR, CDR2 FQNEAQ (reference sequence). V shed 1 base and J shed 4 bases, with 9 bases lying between them. This chain's CDR3 is CASSLEAVADTQYF. Here the CDR3 DNA reads TGTGCCAGCAGCTTAGAGGCGGTAGCAGATACGCAGTATTTT.

This clone appeared a single time. CDR3 in DNA: TGCGCCAGCAGCCAAGATGGGGGGATCAATCAGCCCCAGCATTTT. This codes for CASSQDGGINQPQHF. The chain recombines TRBV4-1 with TRBJ1-5, with D maybe TRBD1 (5 bases). This CDR3 has 15 residues. The V gene lost 0 bases and the J gene lost 3 bases, with 9 bases spanning the gap. Germline values: CDR1 MGHRA, CDR2 YSYEKL.

The J gene is TRBJ2-7, the V gene TRBV10-3, with D perhaps matching TRBD1 (5 bases). V lost 2 bases and J 3 bases, leaving 11 bases between the germline ends. Germline lookup yields CDR1 ENHRY and CDR2 SYGVKD. The CDR3 extends over 14 amino acids. The CDR3 is CAISEGAQGYEQYF. In DNA, the CDR3 is TGTGCCATCAGTGAGGGGGCGCAGGGCTACGAGCAGTACTTC.

The genes are TRBV5-1 and TRBJ2-3, with TRBD1 identical over 8 bases. Germline CDR1 reads SGHRS; CDR2 reads YFSETQ. The CDR3 totals 15 residues. Trimming at V came to 4 bases and at J to 6 bases, leaving 10 bases not matched to a gene. In nucleotides, the CDR3 is TGCGCCAGCAGCGTCACCGGGACAGGCGGGGATACGCAGTATTTT. As protein: CASSVTGTGGDTQYF.

The V call is TRBV9, the J call TRBJ2-5; D is unresolved. Germline assignment: CDR1 SGDLS and CDR2 YYNGEE. V was cut by 0 bases and J by 5 bases, with 11 bases left in between. The CDR3 has 14 amino acids. This CDR3 reads CASSVGSRVETQYF. The CDR3 nucleotides are TGTGCCAGCAGCGTAGGTTCTAGAGTTGAGACCCAGTACTTC.